This TCR beta chain comes out of a study of response to subunit inactivated influenza vaccine. TCRdb analysed the RT-PCR reads with MiXCR anew, one entry per CDR3 protein. The sample lists roughly 620,000 distinct CDR3 sequences; approximately 10% were seen once. Trimming removed 0 bases from V and 0 bases from J; junction bases left unmatched: 5. The CDR3 is made up of 17 amino acids. Germline V lookup: CDR1 SGHAT, CDR2 FQNNGV. The same sample was also used in a study of T cells expressing NK-cell markers. That source reports: TCR beta libraries carry UMIs added by 5'RACE template switching. Each TCR beta repertoire originated in sorted T cells that were CD3+CD56+NKG2C+, CD3+CD56+NKG2C- or CD3+CD56-NKG2C+. Roughly 6 of the donors carried dominant NKG2C+ clonotypes that took up roughly 1.0-8% of their CD8+ T cells.

This sequence joins TRBV11-2 and TRBJ2-1, with 7 bases fitting TRBD2. This receptor was identified in a man aged 50-59 years who received an inactivated influenza vaccine. Here the sequenced sample was PBMCs from blood, taken on the day of vaccination. DNA of the CDR3: TGTGCCAGCAGCTTAGACCTCCTAGCGGCCTCCTACAATGAGCAGTTCTTC. Translating it yields CASSLDLLAASYNEQFF.